This T cell receptor (beta chain) was captured in a study of T cells and Merkel cell carcinoma outcomes (dated by TCRdb to the early 2020s). Describing the broader study: The study looked at whether the tumor T-cell repertoire and T-cell density could predict clinical outcome in patients with Merkel cell carcinoma. Points the paper makes about the study in general: Clinical outcomes in Merkel cell carcinoma patients were reported to be predicted by T-cell repertoire features combined with T-cell density.

The library came from the immunoSEQ multiplex PCR assay. TCRdb provides this immuneACCESS table in a form limited to in-frame rearrangements. Some clones are lacking; in checked studies, under half of them reflect an unresolved V gene, and why the rest are absent is not known. This sample gives more than 6,000 clones in total; roughly 88% of them show up just once. The ten largest clonotypes hold around 2.7% of the sample. At the junction V is shortened by 3 bases and J by 8 bases, with 10 bases in between. Based on the germline V gene, the CDR1 and CDR2 sequences are MGHDK and SYGVNS. The CDR3 sequence holds 12 residues, the cysteine and phenylalanine included. Only the CDR3 part of the read is kept: 36 bases, read in frame from the first base. Samples were obtained from patients with Merkel cell carcinoma. About this clone itself: Its antigen specificity is not known. Base qualities are not at hand, and no much larger clone is one base apart.

The rearrangement combines TRBV25-1 with TRBJ1-2; the D gene is possibly TRBD1, with 6 bases matching. This TCR was sampled from a human donor with Merkel cell carcinoma. Sequenced input: tumor tissue from Merkel cell carcinoma. The CDR3: CASSEGARGYTF. The DNA reads TGTGCCAGCAGTGAGGGGGCGCGAGGCTACACCTTC.